This entry lists 10 T cell receptor beta chains sequenced from one sample in a study of blood T cell repertoires in COVID-19. Profiled with immunoSEQ multiplex PCR; TCRdb holds only in-frame clones, not every one. In the table there are around 100,000 clones, about 87% of which are singletons. The sequenced material came from peripheral blood. All receptors derive from a man aged 45-65 years with acute or convalescent COVID-19.

The CDR3 DNA reads as TGCAGCGTCACCGGGTCCTCTTACCAAGAGACCCAGTACTTC. Protein product: CSVTGSSYQETQYF. The genes are TRBV29-1 and TRBJ2-5; D uncertain. V dropped 6 bases and J dropped 0 bases, with 14 bases sitting between them. Per germline, CDR1 SQVTM and CDR2 ANQGSEA. The CDR3 is 14 residues long.

The V call is TRBV6-5, the J call TRBJ1-6, with D unclear. This CDR3 has 16 residues. Trimming pared 2 bases from V and 7 bases from J, leaving 15 bases between. Germline-derived CDR1 and CDR2 are MNHEY and SVGAGI. This CDR3 is CASSYGESSLNSPLHF. CDR3 bases: TGTGCCAGCAGTTACGGGGAGTCCTCCCTAAATTCACCCCTCCACTTT.

The chain carries TRBV5-1 and TRBJ2-3, with 9 bases lining up with TRBD2. This CDR3 has 15 residues. V lost 0 bases and J lost 1; bases outside the gene matches: 0. Germline CDR1 is SGHRS and CDR2 is YFSETQ. The CDR3, as DNA: TGCGCCAGCAGCTTGGGCGGGGGGGGCACAGATACGCAGTATTTT. This encodes CASSLGGGGTDTQYF.

V gene TRBV19 combines with J gene TRBJ2-5; D is perhaps TRBD2 (6 bases). The germline gives CDR1 LNHDA, CDR2 SQIVND (reference sequence). Trimming pared 6 bases from V and 3 bases from J, leaving 11 bases between. The CDR3 has 13 residues. The DNA of the CDR3 is TGTGCCAGTAGGCGCCGGGGGAAAGAGACCCAGTACTTC. Protein: CASRRRGKETQYF.

The chain is built from TRBV5-1 and TRBJ2-5, with D possibly matching TRBD2 (5 bases). Germline CDR1 reads SGHRS; CDR2 reads YFSETQ. V was cut by 0 bases and J by 5 bases, with 11 bases left in between. CDR3 length equals 14 residues. CDR3 in amino acids: CASSLEPTGETQYF. DNA for the CDR3: TGCGCCAGCAGCTTGGAACCAACGGGGGAGACCCAGTACTTC.

This sequence joins TRBV5-1 and TRBJ2-2; no firm D call. Germline V gene data show CDR1 as SGHRS and CDR2 as YFSETQ. V gave up 2 bases and J gave up 4 bases, with 9 bases separating them. The CDR3 consists of 14 residues. In nucleotides, the CDR3 is TGCGCCAGCAGCTTTACAGCAAGCACCGGGGAGCTGTTTTTT. Protein: CASSFTASTGELFF.

The rearrangement uses TRBV28 and TRBJ2-2; TRBD2 aligns across 8 bases. Germline V gene sequence: CDR1 MDHEN, CDR2 SYDVKM. CDR3 length: 19 residues. V was pared by 1 base and J by 5 bases, with 15 bases of the junction left unmatched. CDR3 sequence: CASSLFWREASFGTGELFF. The CDR3 DNA follows: TGTGCCAGCAGTTTATTTTGGCGGGAGGCTTCCTTCGGGACCGGGGAGCTGTTTTTT.

The V and J genes are TRBV7-2 and TRBJ2-3; D call uncertain. Trimming shortened V by 5 bases and J by 3 bases, and 6 bases separated the two germline ends. The CDR3 consists of 12 residues. Germline CDR1 is SGHTA and CDR2 is FQGNSA. CDR3 coding DNA: TGTGCCAGCAGCCCAAAAACAGATACGCAGTATTTT. Encoded protein: CASSPKTDTQYF.

For this clone: Additional DNA sequences in this sample encode the identical CDR3. V gene TRBV5-1 combines with J gene TRBJ2-7, with D uncertain. Germline assignment: CDR1 SGHRS and CDR2 YFSETQ. V lost 2 bases and J lost 3, with 6 bases in between. The CDR3 has 12 residues. The CDR3 reads CASSLPGYEQYF. The CDR3 coding sequence is TGCGCCAGCAGCTTACCAGGCTACGAGCAGTACTTC.

This clone was counted once. The same CDR3 can be traced to other DNA sequences in this sample. The chain has TRBV12-3 or TRBV12-4 and TRBJ2-7, with 9 bases fitting TRBD2. This CDR3 contains 13 residues. The junction had 1 base not matched to a gene; V was cut back by 3 bases and J by 4 bases. CDR3 coding DNA: TGTGCCAGCAGTTTTAGCGGGAGTTACGAGCAGTACTTC. Its translation is CASSFSGSYEQYF.